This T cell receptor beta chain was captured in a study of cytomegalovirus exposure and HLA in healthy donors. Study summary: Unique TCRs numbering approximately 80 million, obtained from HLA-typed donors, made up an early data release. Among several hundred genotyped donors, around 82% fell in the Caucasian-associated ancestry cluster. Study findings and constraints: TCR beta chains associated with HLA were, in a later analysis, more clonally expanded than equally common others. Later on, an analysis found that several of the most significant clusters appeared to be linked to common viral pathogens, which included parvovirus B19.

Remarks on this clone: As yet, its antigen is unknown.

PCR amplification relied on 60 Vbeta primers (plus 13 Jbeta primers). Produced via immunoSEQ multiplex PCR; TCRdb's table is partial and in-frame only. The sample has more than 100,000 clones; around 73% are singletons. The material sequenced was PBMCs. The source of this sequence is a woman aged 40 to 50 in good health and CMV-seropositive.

CDR3 DNA sequence: TGTGCCAGCAGCGACCGGACAGGGGGAAACACTGAAGCTTTCTTT. As protein: CASSDRTGGNTEAFF. This chain uses TRBV11-2 with TRBJ1-1; 10 positions agree with TRBD1. The germline gives CDR1 SGHAT, CDR2 FQNNGV. This CDR3 has 15 amino acids. After removal of 5 bases from V and 2 bases from J, the junction contained 5 bases not matched to a gene.